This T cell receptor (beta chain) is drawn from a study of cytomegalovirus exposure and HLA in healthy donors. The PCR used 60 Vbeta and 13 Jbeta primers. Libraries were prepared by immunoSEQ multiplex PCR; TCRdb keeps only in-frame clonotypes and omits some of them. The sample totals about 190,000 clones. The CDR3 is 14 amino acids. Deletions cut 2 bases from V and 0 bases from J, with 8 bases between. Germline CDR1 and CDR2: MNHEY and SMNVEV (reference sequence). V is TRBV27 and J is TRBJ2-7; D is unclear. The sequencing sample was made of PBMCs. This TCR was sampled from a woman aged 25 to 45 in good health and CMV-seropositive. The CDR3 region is CASSLSQVSYEQYF. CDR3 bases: TGTGCCAGCAGTTTAAGTCAGGTCTCCTACGAGCAGTACTTC.